This is a list of T cell receptor beta chains from one sample in a study of blood T cell repertoires in COVID-19. TCRdb's copy holds only in-frame clones and misses some; the assay was immunoSEQ multiplex PCR. The repertoire includes nearly 400,000 clones, 89% of them detected once, and 1.7% sits in the top ten. Source material: PBMCs or T cells enriched from blood (not recorded which). These receptors were collected from a woman aged 25 to 39 who had recovered from COVID-19. Both conserved end residues are part of each CDR3. D genes are given only for firm matches. Clone size is given for some rows only: seen once, a few or many times, or a class if the clone is expanded.

J gene,clone size,V gene,D gene,CDR3 DNA,CDR3 protein
TRBJ2-1,.,TRBV9,TRBD2,TGTGCCAGCAGCGCCACTAGCGGGAAGCAGTTCTTC,CASSATSGKQFF
TRBJ2-7,.,TRBV4-1,TRBD1,TGCGCCAGTGCCCTCGGGACAGGGGATCTCGAGCAGTACTTC,CASALGTGDLEQYF
TRBJ2-1,.,TRBV20-1,.,TGCAGAGTGCAGCGGGCCAATGAGCAGTTCTTC,CRVQRANEQFF
TRBJ2-5,.,TRBV28,TRBD1,TGTGCCAGCAGTCCTTGGACAGGCCCGTCGTCGGGGACCCAGTACTTC,CASSPWTGPSSGTQYF
TRBJ2-6,.,TRBV30,TRBD1,TGTGCTTCCCCAAGGACAGGTGGGGCCAACGTCCTGACTTTC,CASPRTGGANVLTF
TRBJ2-3,.,TRBV30,.,TGTGCCTGGAGCCCTCCCAGGGCTAGCACAGATACGCAGTATTTT,CAWSPPRASTDTQYF
TRBJ1-4,.,TRBV18,.,TGTGCCAGCTCACCAAAGGGGCAAGCAACTAATGAAAAACTGTTTTTT,CASSPKGQATNEKLFF
TRBJ1-1,.,TRBV7-8,.,TGTGCCAGCAGCTCGCCCACAGGGCTGAACACTGAAGCTTTCTTT,CASSSPTGLNTEAFF
TRBJ2-7,.,TRBV30,.,TGTGCCTGGAGTGATCCCCCAGGGGCCTACGAGCAGTACTTC,CAWSDPPGAYEQYF
TRBJ1-6,.,TRBV27,.,TGTGCCAGCACCCCACAGTACCCGAAACAATCACCCCTCCACTTT,CASTPQYPKQSPLHF
TRBJ1-2,once,TRBV5-1,TRBD1,TGCGCCAGCAGCTCCGGACAGGGGGATATTGGCTACACCTTC,CASSSGQGDIGYTF
TRBJ2-1,.,TRBV19,TRBD1,TGTGCCAGTAGTCCGGGACAGGGGACCGAGCAGTTCTTC,CASSPGQGTEQFF
TRBJ1-6,.,TRBV28,TRBD1,TGTGCCAGCAAGAGACAGGGTGGTAATTCACCCCTCCACTTT,CASKRQGGNSPLHF